These 9 T cell receptor beta chains originate from one sample sequenced in a study of T cells after somatic rescue of genetic block. Profiled with immunoSEQ multiplex PCR; TCRdb holds only in-frame clones, not every one. The table includes about 70,000 clones, 90% to 95% detected once. Sequencing was performed on peripheral blood mononuclear cells (PBMCs). These receptors came from a man aged 40-50 years.

The CDR3 sequence is CASSSGADYEQYF. The CDR3 DNA is TGTGCCAGCAGCTCCGGGGCCGACTACGAGCAGTACTTC. V usage is TRBV5-4 and J usage is TRBJ2-7; D may correspond to TRBD1 or TRBD2 (5 bases each). This CDR3 spans 13 amino acids. V lost 3 bases to trimming and J lost 3 bases, with 10 bases between them. Germline values: CDR1 SGHNT, CDR2 YYREEE (reference sequence).

This rearrangement joins TRBV2 to TRBJ1-2; D not resolved. Germline-derived CDR1 and CDR2 are SNHLY and FYNNEI. This CDR3 region has 14 residues. With 3 bases removed from V and 2 bases from J, the gap between germline ends came to 10 bases. The CDR3 bases are TGTGCCAGCAGTGAGGGGTACACAAACTATGGCTACACCTTC. This encodes CASSEGYTNYGYTF.

The rearrangement links TRBV6-5 to TRBJ2-1; D possibly matches TRBD1 or TRBD2 (6 bases each). CDR1 and CDR2 from the germline V gene are MNHEY and SVGAGI. The CDR3 is made up of 13 amino acids. With 2 bases removed from V and 7 bases from J, the gap between germline ends came to 9 bases. In DNA, the CDR3 is TGTGCCAGCAGTTACCGGGGGCATAATGAGCAGTTCTTC. It specifies CASSYRGHNEQFF.

The chain recombines TRBV6-5 with TRBJ1-5; no firm D call. The CDR3 totals 14 residues. Germline V gives CDR1 MNHEY, CDR2 SVGAGI. V shed 6 bases and J shed 1 base, with 10 bases lying between them. CDR3 amino acids: CASSRQTSNQPQHF. The DNA of the CDR3 is TGTGCCAGCAGCCGACAAACGAGCAATCAGCCCCAGCATTTT.

The J gene is TRBJ2-7, the V gene TRBV7-9; D is tentatively TRBD1 or TRBD2 (5 bases each). There are 15 residues in the CDR3. V was shortened by 1 base and J by 2 bases, with 12 bases between the two germline ends. The V gene's germline CDR1 is SEHNR and CDR2 FQNEAQ (reference sequence). CDR3 bases: TGTGCCAGCAGCTTAGGACACCGGGACGCCTACGAGCAGTACTTC. Protein: CASSLGHRDAYEQYF. The full variable domain, with the rest looked up from reference TRBV7-9 and TRBJ2-7, is DTGVSQNPRHKITKRGQNVTFRCDPISEHNRLYWYRQTLGQGPEFLTYFQNEAQLEKSRLLSDRFSAERPKGSFSTLEIQRTEQGDSAMYLCASSLGHRDAYEQYFGPGTRLTVT.

This clone was found once. The chain uses TRBV6-6 and TRBJ2-3; 8 bases align to TRBD1. After removal of 6 bases from V and 0 bases from J, the junction contained 5 bases not matched to a gene. This CDR3 has 15 amino acids. Germline lookup yields CDR1 MNHNY and CDR2 SVGAGI (reference sequence). The CDR3 nucleotides are TGTGCCAGCAGACAGGACAGGGCTAGCACAGATACGCAGTATTTT. Translation: CASRQDRASTDTQYF.

The chain uses TRBV4-3 and TRBJ2-7; possible D gene TRBD2, 6 bases. The CDR3 spans 15 residues. The V gene's germline CDR1 is LGHNA and CDR2 YSLEER. V was clipped by 4 bases and J by 4 bases, with 17 bases between them. The CDR3 protein is CASSPGVDGSYEQYF. In nucleotides, the CDR3 is TGCGCCAGCAGCCCCGGCGTAGACGGGAGTTACGAGCAGTACTTC.

This clone was counted a single time. The J gene is TRBJ2-1, the V gene TRBV5-4, with TRBD2 matching 8 bases. CDR3 length: 15 residues. With V trimmed by 6 bases and J by 5 bases, 10 bases remained unmatched. Per germline, CDR1 SGHNT and CDR2 YYREEE (reference sequence). CDR3 sequence: CASTSGGTTNNEQFF. CDR3 DNA: TGTGCCAGCACCTCGGGGGGGACTACTAACAATGAGCAGTTCTTC.

Written as DNA, the CDR3 is TGTGCCAGCAGCTTAGGGCCAGCCCGGGAGCTGTTTTTT. Translation gives CASSLGPARELFF. The chain couples TRBV13 to TRBJ2-2; the D is unclear. This CDR3 has 13 residues. V lost 0 bases, J lost 9 bases, and 8 bases lay in between. Germline CDR1 PRHDT, CDR2 FYEKMQ (reference sequence).